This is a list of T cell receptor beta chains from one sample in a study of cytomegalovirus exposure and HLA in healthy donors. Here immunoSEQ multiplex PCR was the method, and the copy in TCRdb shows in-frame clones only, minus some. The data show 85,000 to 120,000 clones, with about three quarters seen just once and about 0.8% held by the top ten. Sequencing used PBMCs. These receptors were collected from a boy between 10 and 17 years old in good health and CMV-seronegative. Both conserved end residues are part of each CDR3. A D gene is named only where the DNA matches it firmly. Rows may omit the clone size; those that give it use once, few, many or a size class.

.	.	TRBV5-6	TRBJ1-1	CASSLEGTEAFF	TGTGCCAGCAGCTTGGAGGGGACTGAAGCTTTCTTT
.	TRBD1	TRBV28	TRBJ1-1	CASSLNWDSRMNTEAFF	TGTGCCAGCAGTTTAAATTGGGACAGCAGAATGAACACTGAAGCTTTCTTT
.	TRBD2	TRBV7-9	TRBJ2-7	CASSYTSGRGYEQYF	TGTGCCAGCAGCTATACTAGCGGGAGGGGATACGAGCAGTACTTC
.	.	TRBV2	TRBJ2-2	CASIAGPGQSGELFF	TGTGCCAGCATCGCGGGCCCGGGCCAGTCCGGGGAGCTGTTTTTT
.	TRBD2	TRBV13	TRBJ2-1	CASSFALLADNEQFF	TGTGCCAGCAGCTTCGCCTTGCTAGCGGACAATGAGCAGTTCTTC
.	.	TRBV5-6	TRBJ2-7	CASSTGGGGFRVHEQYF	TGTGCCAGCAGCACCGGGGGCGGGGGCTTCCGGGTCCACGAGCAGTACTTC
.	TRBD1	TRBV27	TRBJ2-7	CASSPQGAPYEQYF	TGTGCCAGCAGTCCCCAGGGGGCCCCCTACGAGCAGTACTTC
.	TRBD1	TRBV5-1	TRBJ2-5	CASSSIGTAYQETQYF	TGCGCCAGCAGCTCCATCGGGACAGCATACCAAGAGACCCAGTACTTC
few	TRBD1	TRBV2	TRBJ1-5	CASSDTGGRNQPQHF	TGTGCCAGCAGTGATACAGGGGGCAGGAATCAGCCCCAGCATTTT
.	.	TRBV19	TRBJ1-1	CASSIVLDSEAFF	TGTGCCAGTAGTATAGTTCTCGACAGTGAAGCTTTCTTT
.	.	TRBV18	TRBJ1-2	CASSPIKGIDNYGYTF	TGTGCCAGCTCACCTATTAAGGGGATTGACAACTATGGCTACACCTTC
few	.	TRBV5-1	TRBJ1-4	CASSPRAGDEKLFF	TGCGCCAGCAGCCCTAGGGCAGGGGACGAAAAACTGTTTTTT
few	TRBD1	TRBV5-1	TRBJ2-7	CASSLITGGMMEQYF	TGCGCCAGCAGCCTGATTACAGGGGGTATGATGGAGCAGTACTTC
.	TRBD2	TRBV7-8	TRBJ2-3	CASSHPRGGFADTQYF	TGTGCCAGCTCCCACCCGCGGGGGGGATTTGCAGATACGCAGTATTTT
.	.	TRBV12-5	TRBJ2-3	CASGLVGPKYTDTQYF	TGTGCTAGTGGTTTGGTGGGCCCGAAATACACAGATACGCAGTATTTT
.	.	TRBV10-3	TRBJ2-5	CAISDGGETQYF	TGTGCCATCAGTGATGGGGGGGAGACCCAGTACTTC
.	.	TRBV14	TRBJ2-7	CASSQDQFSYEQYF	TGTGCCAGCAGCCAAGATCAGTTCTCCTACGAGCAGTACTTC
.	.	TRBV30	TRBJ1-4	CAWRRQAINEKLFF	TGTGCCTGGAGGAGGCAAGCGATAAATGAAAAACTGTTTTTT
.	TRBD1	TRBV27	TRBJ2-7	CASSGTRGYEQYF	TGTGCCAGCAGTGGAACCAGGGGGTACGAGCAGTACTTC
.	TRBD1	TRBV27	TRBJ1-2	CASSTGGTGYTF	TGTGCCAGCAGTACAGGGGGAACGGGCTACACCTTC
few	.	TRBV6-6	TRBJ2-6	CASSDRGASGANVLTF	TGTGCCAGCAGCGACCGGGGGGCCTCTGGGGCCAACGTCCTGACTTTC
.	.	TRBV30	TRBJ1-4	CAWTDRGEKLFF	TGTGCCTGGACTGATAGGGGGGAAAAACTGTTTTTT